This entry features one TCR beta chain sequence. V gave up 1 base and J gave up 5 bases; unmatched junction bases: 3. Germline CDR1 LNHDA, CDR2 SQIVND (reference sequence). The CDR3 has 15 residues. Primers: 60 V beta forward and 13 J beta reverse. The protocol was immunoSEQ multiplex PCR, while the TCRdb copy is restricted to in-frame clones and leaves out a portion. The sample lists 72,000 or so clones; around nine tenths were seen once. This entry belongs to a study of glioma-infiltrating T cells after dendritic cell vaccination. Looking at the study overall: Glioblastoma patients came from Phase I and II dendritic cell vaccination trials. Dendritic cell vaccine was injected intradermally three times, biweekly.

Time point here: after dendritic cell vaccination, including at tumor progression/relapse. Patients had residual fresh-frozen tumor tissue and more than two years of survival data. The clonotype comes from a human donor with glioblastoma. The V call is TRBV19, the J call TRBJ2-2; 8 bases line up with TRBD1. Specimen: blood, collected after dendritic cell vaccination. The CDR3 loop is CASSIAGGRTGELFF. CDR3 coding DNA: TGTGCCAGTAGTATAGCAGGGGGCCGGACCGGGGAGCTGTTTTTT.